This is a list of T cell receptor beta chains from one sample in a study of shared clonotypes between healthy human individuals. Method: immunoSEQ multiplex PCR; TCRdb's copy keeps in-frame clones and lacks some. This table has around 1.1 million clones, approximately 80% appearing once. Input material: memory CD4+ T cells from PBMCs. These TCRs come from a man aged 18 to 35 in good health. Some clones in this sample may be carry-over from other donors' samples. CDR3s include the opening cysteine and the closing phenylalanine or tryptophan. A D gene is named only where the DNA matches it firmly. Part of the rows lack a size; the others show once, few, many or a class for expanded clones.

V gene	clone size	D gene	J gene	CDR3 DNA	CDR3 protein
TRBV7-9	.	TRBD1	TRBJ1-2	TGTGCCAGCAGCTTAGTCGGGACAGACATAAGAGGCTACACCTTC	CASSLVGTDIRGYTF
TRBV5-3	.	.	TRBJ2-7	TGTGCCAGCACCCTCGGGCCAGGAAGGGGATCCTACGAGCAGTACTTC	CASTLGPGRGSYEQYF
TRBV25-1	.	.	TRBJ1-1	TGTGCCAGCAGTGAAGTGAACACTGAAGCTTTCTTT	CASSEVNTEAFF
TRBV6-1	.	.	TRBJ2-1	TGTGCCAGCAGCTGGGGCCCGGAACCCTACAATGAGCAGTTCTTC	CASSWGPEPYNEQFF
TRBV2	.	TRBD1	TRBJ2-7	TGTGCCAGCAGTGTACGAGACAGGGGGCTTGAGCAGTACTTC	CASSVRDRGLEQYF
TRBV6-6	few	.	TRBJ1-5	TGTGCCAGCAGTTATCGAGGGATCCATCAGCCCCAGCATTTT	CASSYRGIHQPQHF
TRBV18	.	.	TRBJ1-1	TGTGCCAGCTCACCGGACATGAACACTGAAGCTTTCTTT	CASSPDMNTEAFF
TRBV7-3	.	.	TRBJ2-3	TGTGCCAGCAGCTTAGACCGTTCGGCTAGCAGGCATTTT	CASSLDRSASRHF
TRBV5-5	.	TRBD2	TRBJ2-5	TGTGCCAGCAGCTTGGCCGTGGCTAGCGGGGTGCAAGAGACCCAGTACTTC	CASSLAVASGVQETQYF
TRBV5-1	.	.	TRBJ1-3	TGCGCCAGCAGCTCGGACGGAGGAGTGGGAAACACCATATATTTT	CASSSDGGVGNTIYF
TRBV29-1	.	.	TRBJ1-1	TGCAGCGTTGAGACATTCAGGGATGGCACTGAAGCTTTCTTT	CSVETFRDGTEAFF
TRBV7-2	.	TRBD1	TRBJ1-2	TGTGCCAGCAGCTTATCCCCGGGACAGATTAACTATGGCTACACCTTC	CASSLSPGQINYGYTF
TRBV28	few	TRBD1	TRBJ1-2	TGTGCCAGCAGTTTAATAACAGGGGGCGCGGTATATGGCTACACCTTC	CASSLITGGAVYGYTF
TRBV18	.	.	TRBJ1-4	TGTGCCAGCTCACCGTACTTGGTGGGTAATGAAAAACTGTTTTTT	CASSPYLVGNEKLFF
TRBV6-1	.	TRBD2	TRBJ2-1	TGTGCCAGCAGTGACAGGTGGACTAGCGGGAATGAGCAGTTCTTC	CASSDRWTSGNEQFF
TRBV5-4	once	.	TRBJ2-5	TGTGCCAGCAGCTTGGGTGGAGCCGAAGAGACCCAGTACTTC	CASSLGGAEETQYF
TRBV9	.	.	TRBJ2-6	TGTGCCAGCAGCGTAGCTGCAGACTCTGGGGCCAACGTCCTGACTTTC	CASSVAADSGANVLTF
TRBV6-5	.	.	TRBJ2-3	TGTGCCAGCAGTGGCAGGGCCACAGATACGCAGTATTTT	CASSGRATDTQYF
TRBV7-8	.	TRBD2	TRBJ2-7	TGTGCCAGCAGCTTAGAACTAGCGGGGCCTTACGAGCAGTACTTC	CASSLELAGPYEQYF
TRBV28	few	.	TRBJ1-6	TGTGCCAGCAGTACCTACAGGGTTTATAATTCACCCCTCCACTTT	CASSTYRVYNSPLHF
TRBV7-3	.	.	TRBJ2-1	TGTGCCAGCAGCTTATGGTTCAGCGGAGCCTACAATGAGCAGTTCTTC	CASSLWFSGAYNEQFF
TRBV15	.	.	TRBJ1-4	TGTGCCACCAGCAGAGATCAAAGGGATGAAAAACTGTTTTTT	CATSRDQRDEKLFF
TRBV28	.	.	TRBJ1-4	TGTGCCAGCTATGAGGTCGGGGGCGATGAAAAACTGTTTTTT	CASYEVGGDEKLFF
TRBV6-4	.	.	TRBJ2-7	TGTGCCAGCAGGGGCGGGCCACCCTACGAGCAGTACTTC	CASRGGPPYEQYF
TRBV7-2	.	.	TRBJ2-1	TGTGCCAGCAGCTTAGTCGGGGGCAGTGAGCAGTTCTTC	CASSLVGGSEQFF
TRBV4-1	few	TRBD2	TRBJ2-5	TGCGCCAGCAGCCTATCTGGACTAGCGGGAGGCCAAGAGACCCAGTACTTC	CASSLSGLAGGQETQYF
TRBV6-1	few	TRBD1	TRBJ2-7	TGTGCCAGCACCGACAGGGTCCACGAGCAGTACTTC	CASTDRVHEQYF
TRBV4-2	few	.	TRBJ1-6	TGTGCCAGCAGCCAAGTAGGCCAGCCCTCTGTGCCCCTCCACTTT	CASSQVGQPSVPLHF
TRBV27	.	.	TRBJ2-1	TGTGCCAGCAGAGGACCTCTGTTAGGACGCAATGAGCAGTTCTTC	CASRGPLLGRNEQFF
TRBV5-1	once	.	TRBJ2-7	TGCGCCAGCAGCTTGGATGCAGGGGGACTCTACGAGCAGTACTTC	CASSLDAGGLYEQYF
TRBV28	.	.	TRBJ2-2	TGTGCCAGCAGTTTACAGTCCGGGGAGCTGTTTTTT	CASSLQSGELFF
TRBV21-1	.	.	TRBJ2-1	TGTGCCAGCAGCAAAAAGTTGAGGGCCCATGAGCAGTTCTTC	CASSKKLRAHEQFF
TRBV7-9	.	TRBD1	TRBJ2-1	TGTGCCAGCAGCTTGGAGACAGGGGCAAATGAGCAGTTCTTC	CASSLETGANEQFF